The rows below give T cell receptor beta chains drawn from one sample of a study of beta chain features in type 1 diabetes. TCRdb keeps only in-frame clones here, not all; method: immunoSEQ multiplex PCR. The top ten clones hold approximately 0.44% of a sample with 300,000 to 350,000 clones, roughly 8% of them seen once. What was sequenced was central memory CD4+ T cells from blood. The receptors here all came from a young woman in good health. Each CDR3 is given with its conserved first and last residue. A D gene is named only where the DNA matches it firmly. A row's size may be missing; if present it is once, few, many or a size class.

d_call	clone_size	v_call	j_call	cdr3_aa	cdr3_nt
.	.	TRBV19	TRBJ2-1	CASKARGVNEQFF	TGTGCCAGTAAGGCCAGGGGAGTTAATGAGCAGTTCTTC
.	.	TRBV9	TRBJ2-5	CASSGSRQDTQYF	TGTGCCAGCAGCGGGTCGAGACAAGATACCCAGTACTTC
TRBD1	.	TRBV5-4	TRBJ1-2	CASSLDRGGGYTF	TGTGCCAGCAGCTTGGACAGGGGAGGTGGCTACACCTTC
.	many	TRBV15	TRBJ1-4	CATSRDWQATNEKLFF	TGTGCCACCAGCAGAGATTGGCAGGCAACTAATGAAAAACTGTTTTTT
TRBD2	few	TRBV10-3	TRBJ2-7	CAISEVTSGSSSYEQYF	TGTGCCATCAGTGAAGTGACTAGCGGGAGTAGCTCCTACGAGCAGTACTTC
.	.	TRBV2	TRBJ2-1	CASRESSYNEQFF	TGTGCCAGCCGGGAAAGCTCCTACAATGAGCAGTTCTTC
.	many	TRBV5-1	TRBJ2-7	CASSLGLSTVLSYEQYF	TGCGCCAGCAGCTTGGGGCTCTCGACAGTTCTCTCCTACGAGCAGTACTTC
TRBD2	few	TRBV7-2	TRBJ2-1	CASSLTPGGDEQFF	TGTGCCAGCAGCTTAACCCCGGGAGGGGATGAGCAGTTCTTC
.	few	TRBV6-5	TRBJ2-3	CASSSTSDTQYF	TGTGCCAGCAGTTCCACGTCCGATACGCAGTATTTT
TRBD2	.	TRBV19	TRBJ2-2	CASSMIRTSGTNTGELFF	TGTGCCAGTAGTATGATCCGGACTAGCGGAACGAACACCGGGGAGCTGTTTTTT
.	few	TRBV2	TRBJ2-2	CASSETNTGELFF	TGTGCCAGCAGTGAGACCAACACCGGGGAGCTGTTTTTT
.	.	TRBV5-1	TRBJ2-3	CASSLERGTDTQYF	TGCGCCAGCAGCTTGGAACGGGGGACAGATACGCAGTATTTT
.	.	TRBV7-8	TRBJ2-5	CASRWGTQETQYF	TGTGCCAGCAGGTGGGGGACACAAGAGACCCAGTACTTC
.	.	TRBV18	TRBJ2-2	CASSPPTNTGELFF	TGTGCCAGCTCACCGCCCACGAACACCGGGGAGCTGTTTTTT
.	many	TRBV7-9	TRBJ1-2	CASSPDGGIYGYTF	TGTGCCAGCAGCCCGGACGGAGGGATATATGGCTACACCTTC
TRBD2	.	TRBV15	TRBJ2-1	CATSRDYSSWLAGVDNEQFF	TGTGCCACCAGCAGAGATTACTCCAGCTGGCTAGCGGGAGTGGACAATGAGCAGTTCTTC
.	.	TRBV7-6	TRBJ2-1	CASRPRASGEWSYNEQFF	TGTGCCAGCAGACCCCGCGCATCGGGGGAGTGGTCCTACAATGAGCAGTTCTTC
TRBD2	many	TRBV4-2	TRBJ2-3	CASSQERTSVTDTQYF	TGTGCCAGCAGCCAAGAAAGGACTAGCGTCACAGATACGCAGTATTTT
.	many	TRBV5-1	TRBJ2-1	CASSPSTDSAKEFF	TGCGCCAGCAGCCCTTCGACAGATAGCGCGAAGGAGTTCTTC
.	.	TRBV28	TRBJ1-5	CASSRAKPQHF	TGTGCCAGCAGCCGAGCTAAGCCCCAGCATTTT
TRBD1	few	TRBV7-2	TRBJ1-2	CASTTTGANYGYTF	TGTGCCAGCACGACGACAGGGGCTAACTATGGCTACACCTTC
.	.	TRBV18	TRBJ2-3	CASSPLFGQVGDTQYF	TGTGCCAGCTCACCACTCTTCGGTCAAGTAGGAGATACGCAGTATTTT
.	.	TRBV5-6	TRBJ1-1	CASSGRGQNTEAFF	TGTGCCAGCAGCGGGCGGGGGCAGAACACTGAAGCTTTCTTT
.	many	TRBV28	TRBJ1-5	CASFDTFDQPQHF	TGTGCCAGCTTCGACACCTTCGATCAGCCCCAGCATTTT
.	few	TRBV30	TRBJ2-1	CAPQRSNEQFF	TGTGCCCCCCAACGGTCCAATGAGCAGTTCTTC
TRBD2	.	TRBV27	TRBJ2-7	CASSVRTSLYEQYF	TGTGCCAGCAGTGTCAGGACTAGCCTCTACGAGCAGTACTTC
TRBD1	.	TRBV18	TRBJ2-7	CASSPPAGQGQYF	TGTGCCAGCTCACCCCCTGCCGGACAGGGGCAGTACTTC
.	.	TRBV2	TRBJ2-7	CASSKDSYEQYF	TGTGCCAGCAGTAAGGATTCCTACGAGCAGTACTTC
TRBD1	.	TRBV4-2	TRBJ1-4	CASSQAEAGGDEKLFF	TGTGCCAGCAGCCAAGCGGAGGCAGGGGGCGACGAAAAACTGTTTTTT
.	.	TRBV7-2	TRBJ1-2	CASSPEQGLSYGYTF	TGTGCCAGCAGCCCGGAACAGGGTTTAAGCTATGGCTACACCTTC
.	few	TRBV7-2	TRBJ2-7	CASRADWGYEQYF	TGTGCCAGCAGGGCCGACTGGGGCTACGAGCAGTACTTC
TRBD1	few	TRBV6-5	TRBJ2-7	CASRTGAPTYEQYF	TGTGCCAGCCGGACAGGGGCCCCCACCTACGAGCAGTACTTC
.	many	TRBV10-3	TRBJ2-3	CAISGEYNTDTQYF	TGTGCCATCAGTGGGGAGTATAACACAGATACGCAGTATTTT
TRBD2	.	TRBV9	TRBJ2-3	CASSKIAGEGTQYF	TGTGCCAGCAGCAAAATAGCGGGAGAAGGTACGCAGTATTTT
.	few	TRBV5-1	TRBJ1-5	CASSLALGDQPQHF	TGCGCCAGCAGCTTGGCCCTAGGGGATCAGCCCCAGCATTTT
TRBD2	few	TRBV29-1	TRBJ2-7	CSVVQRGTYEQYF	TGCAGCGTTGTTCAGCGGGGAACCTACGAGCAGTACTTC
.	few	TRBV21-1	TRBJ1-5	CASSAPGQTNQPQHF	TGTGCCAGCTCCGCCCCCGGACAGACGAATCAGCCCCAGCATTTT
.	.	TRBV10-2	TRBJ2-7	CASRPGTVYEQYF	TGCGCCAGCAGACCCGGGACTGTCTACGAGCAGTACTTC
.	.	TRBV19	TRBJ2-1	CASSFARQRLWNEQFF	TGTGCCAGTAGTTTCGCCCGACAGCGACTTTGGAATGAGCAGTTCTTC
.	few	TRBV18	TRBJ2-2	CASSQGRTGELFF	TGTGCCAGCTCACAGGGAAGGACCGGGGAGCTGTTTTTT
.	few	TRBV7-2	TRBJ1-2	CASSLGQGGSYGYTF	TGTGCCAGCAGCTTAGGGCAGGGAGGTTCCTATGGCTACACCTTC
TRBD1	few	TRBV7-2	TRBJ2-7	CASSFRQGYAYEQYF	TGTGCCAGCAGCTTCAGACAGGGGTATGCCTACGAGCAGTACTTC
.	.	TRBV5-1	TRBJ2-3	CASSLEGRTDTQYF	TGCGCCAGCAGCTTGGAAGGGCGCACAGATACGCAGTATTTT
.	few	TRBV18	TRBJ1-5	CASSLTDGYQPQHF	TGTGCCAGCTCACTCACGGATGGATATCAGCCCCAGCATTTT
.	once	TRBV7-8	TRBJ1-1	CASSHYRINTEAFF	TGTGCCAGCAGCCACTATCGGATAAACACTGAAGCTTTCTTT
.	few	TRBV27	TRBJ2-3	CASSLGLRTDTQYF	TGTGCCAGCAGTCTAGGACTTCGCACAGATACGCAGTATTTT
.	few	TRBV7-9	TRBJ2-4	CASSLGGGLGAKNIQYF	TGTGCCAGCAGCTTAGGTGGGGGACTGGGCGCCAAAAACATTCAGTACTTC
.	.	TRBV5-1	TRBJ2-7	CASSERAGFRPSSYEQYF	TGCGCCAGCAGCGAGAGGGCAGGGTTCCGCCCCTCCTCCTACGAGCAGTACTTC
.	.	TRBV6-1	TRBJ1-3	CASWNRAGNTIYF	TGTGCCAGCTGGAATAGAGCTGGAAACACCATATATTTT
TRBD1	few	TRBV7-9	TRBJ2-5	CASSPQGRQETQYF	TGTGCCAGCAGCCCACAGGGGCGGCAAGAGACCCAGTACTTC